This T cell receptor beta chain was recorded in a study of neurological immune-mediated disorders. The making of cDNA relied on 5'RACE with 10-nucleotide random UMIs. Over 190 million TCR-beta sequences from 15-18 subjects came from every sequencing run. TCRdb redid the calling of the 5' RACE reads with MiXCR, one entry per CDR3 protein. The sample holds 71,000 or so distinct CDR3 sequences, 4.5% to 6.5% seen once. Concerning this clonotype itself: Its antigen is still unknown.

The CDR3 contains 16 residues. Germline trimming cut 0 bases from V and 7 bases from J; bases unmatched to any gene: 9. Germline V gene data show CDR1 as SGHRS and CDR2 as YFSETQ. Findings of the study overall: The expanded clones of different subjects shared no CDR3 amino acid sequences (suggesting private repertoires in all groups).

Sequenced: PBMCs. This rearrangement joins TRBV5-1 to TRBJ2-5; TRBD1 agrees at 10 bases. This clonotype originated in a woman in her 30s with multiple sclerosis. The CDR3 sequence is CASSLVGTGELGTQYF. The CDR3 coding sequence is TGCGCCAGCAGCTTGGTCGGGACAGGGGAGCTGGGGACCCAGTACTTC. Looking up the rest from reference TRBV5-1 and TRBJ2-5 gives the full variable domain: KAGVTQTPRYLIKTRGQQVTLSCSPISGHRSVSWYQQTPGQGLQFLFEYFSETQRNKGNFPGRFSGRQFSNSRSEMNVSTLELGDSALYLCASSLVGTGELGTQYFGPGTRLLVL.